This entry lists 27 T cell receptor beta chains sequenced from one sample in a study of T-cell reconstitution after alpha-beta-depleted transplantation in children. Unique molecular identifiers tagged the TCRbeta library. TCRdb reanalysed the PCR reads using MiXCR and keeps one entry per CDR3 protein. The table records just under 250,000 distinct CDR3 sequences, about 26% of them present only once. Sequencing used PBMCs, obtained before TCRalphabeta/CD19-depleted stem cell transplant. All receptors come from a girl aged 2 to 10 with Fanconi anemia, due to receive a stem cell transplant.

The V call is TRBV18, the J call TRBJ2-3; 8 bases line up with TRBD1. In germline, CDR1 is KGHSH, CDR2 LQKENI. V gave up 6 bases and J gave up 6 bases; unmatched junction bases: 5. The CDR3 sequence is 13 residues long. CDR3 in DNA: TGTGCCAGCTCGCCGGGGACAGGTGATACGCAGTATTTT. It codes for CASSPGTGDTQYF.

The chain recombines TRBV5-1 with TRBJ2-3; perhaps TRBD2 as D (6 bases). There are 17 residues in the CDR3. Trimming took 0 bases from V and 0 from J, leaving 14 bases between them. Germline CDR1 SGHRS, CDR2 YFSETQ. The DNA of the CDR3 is TGCGCCAGCAGCTTGGGCGGGACCCTAGCTAGCACAGATACGCAGTATTTT. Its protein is CASSLGGTLASTDTQYF.

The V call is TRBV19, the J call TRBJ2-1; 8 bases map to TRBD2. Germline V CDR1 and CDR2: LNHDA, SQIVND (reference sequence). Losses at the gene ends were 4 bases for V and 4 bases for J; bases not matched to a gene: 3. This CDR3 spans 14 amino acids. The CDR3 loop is CASSKRESYNEQFF. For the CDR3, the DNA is TGTGCCAGTAGTAAGCGGGAGAGTTACAATGAGCAGTTCTTC.

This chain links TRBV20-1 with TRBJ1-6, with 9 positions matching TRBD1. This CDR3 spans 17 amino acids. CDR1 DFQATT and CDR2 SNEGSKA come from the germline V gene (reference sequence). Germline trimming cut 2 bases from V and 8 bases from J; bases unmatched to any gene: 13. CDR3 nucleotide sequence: TGCAGTGCTAGAACCTCGGGACAGGGTTTTCGTGATTCACCCCTCCACTTT. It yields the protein CSARTSGQGFRDSPLHF.

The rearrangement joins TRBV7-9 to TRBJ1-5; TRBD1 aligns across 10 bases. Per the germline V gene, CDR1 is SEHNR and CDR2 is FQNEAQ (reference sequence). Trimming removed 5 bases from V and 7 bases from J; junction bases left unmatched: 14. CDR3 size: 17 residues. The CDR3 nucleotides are TGTGCCAGCAGCCCATCCGGGACAGGGGAATCAAGCCAGCCCCAGCATTTT. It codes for CASSPSGTGESSQPQHF.

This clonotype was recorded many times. CDR3 region: CSARPGTFTDTQYF. In nucleotides, the CDR3 is TGCAGTGCTCGGCCCGGGACCTTCACAGATACGCAGTATTTT. This chain links TRBV20-1 with TRBJ2-3; D may be TRBD1 or TRBD2 (5 bases each). The CDR3 consists of 14 residues. V was trimmed by 5 bases and J by 2 bases, leaving 14 bases between them. Germline CDR1 is DFQATT and CDR2 is SNEGSKA (reference sequence).

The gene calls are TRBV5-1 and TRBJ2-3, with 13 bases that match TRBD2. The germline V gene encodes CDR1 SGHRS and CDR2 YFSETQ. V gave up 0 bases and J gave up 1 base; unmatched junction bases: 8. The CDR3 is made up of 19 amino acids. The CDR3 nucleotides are TGCGCCAGCAGCTTGGCCGGGACTAGCGGGGTAGGACGCACAGATACGCAGTATTTT. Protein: CASSLAGTSGVGRTDTQYF.

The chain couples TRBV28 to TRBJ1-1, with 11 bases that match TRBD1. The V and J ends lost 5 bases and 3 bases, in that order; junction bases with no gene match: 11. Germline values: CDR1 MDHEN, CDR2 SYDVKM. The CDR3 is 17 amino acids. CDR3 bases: TGTGCCAGCAGTCGCTGGACAGGGGGCTGGGCGGACACTGAAGCTTTCTTT. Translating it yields CASSRWTGGWADTEAFF.

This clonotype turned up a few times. CDR3 in DNA: TGTGCCAGCAGCCCGTCAGCGGGGGGGTACAATGAGCAGTTCTTC. It translates to CASSPSAGGYNEQFF. V is TRBV7-3 and J is TRBJ2-1, with 10 bases that match TRBD2. There are 15 residues in the CDR3. The V gene end was trimmed by 5 bases and the J gene end by 4 bases; junction bases not matched to a gene: 5. Germline V CDR1 and CDR2: SGHTA, FQGTGA.

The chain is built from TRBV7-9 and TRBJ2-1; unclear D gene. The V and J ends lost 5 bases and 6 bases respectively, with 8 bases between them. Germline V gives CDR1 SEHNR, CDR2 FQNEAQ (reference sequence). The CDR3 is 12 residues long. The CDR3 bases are TGTGCCAGCAGCCTGAGTAGCAATGAGCAGTTCTTC. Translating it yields CASSLSSNEQFF.

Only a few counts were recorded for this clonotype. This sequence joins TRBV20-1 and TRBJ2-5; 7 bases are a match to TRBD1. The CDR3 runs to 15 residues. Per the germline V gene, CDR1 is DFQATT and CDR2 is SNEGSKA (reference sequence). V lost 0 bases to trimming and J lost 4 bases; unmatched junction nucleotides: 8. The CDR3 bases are TGCAGTGCTAGAGATTTGGGACAGACGGCAGAGACCCAGTACTTC. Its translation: CSARDLGQTAETQYF.

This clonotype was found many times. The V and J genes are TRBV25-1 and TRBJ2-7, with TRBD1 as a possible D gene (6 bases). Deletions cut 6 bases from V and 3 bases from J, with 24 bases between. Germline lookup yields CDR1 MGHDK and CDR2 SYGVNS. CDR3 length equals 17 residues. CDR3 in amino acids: CASSASLGLTGSYEQYF. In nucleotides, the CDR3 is TGTGCCAGCAGCGCCTCCCTCGGGTTAACAGGGAGCTACGAGCAGTACTTC.

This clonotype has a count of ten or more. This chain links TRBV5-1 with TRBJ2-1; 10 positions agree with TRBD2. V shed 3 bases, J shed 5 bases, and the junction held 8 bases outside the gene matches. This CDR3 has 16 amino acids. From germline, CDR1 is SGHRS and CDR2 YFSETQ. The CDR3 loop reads CASSSRTSGKDNEQFF. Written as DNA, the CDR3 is TGCGCCAGCAGCTCGCGAACTAGCGGGAAGGACAATGAGCAGTTCTTC. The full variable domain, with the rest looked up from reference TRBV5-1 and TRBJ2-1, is KAGVTQTPRYLIKTRGQQVTLSCSPISGHRSVSWYQQTPGQGLQFLFEYFSETQRNKGNFPGRFSGRQFSNSRSEMNVSTLELGDSALYLCASSSRTSGKDNEQFFGPGTRLTVL.

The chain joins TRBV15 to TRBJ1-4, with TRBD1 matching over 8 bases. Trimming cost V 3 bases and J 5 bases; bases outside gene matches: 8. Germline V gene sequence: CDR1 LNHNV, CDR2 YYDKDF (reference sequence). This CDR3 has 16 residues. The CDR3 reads CATSRPRQGRNEKLFF. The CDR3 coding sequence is TGTGCCACCAGCAGGCCAAGACAGGGGCGGAATGAAAAACTGTTTTTT.

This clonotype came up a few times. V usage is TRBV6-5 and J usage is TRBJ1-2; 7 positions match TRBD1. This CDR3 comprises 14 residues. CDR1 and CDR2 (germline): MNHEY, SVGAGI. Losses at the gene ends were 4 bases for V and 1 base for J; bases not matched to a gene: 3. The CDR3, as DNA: TGTGCCAGCAGTTCGGACAGGCTTAACTATGGCTACACCTTC. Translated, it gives CASSSDRLNYGYTF.

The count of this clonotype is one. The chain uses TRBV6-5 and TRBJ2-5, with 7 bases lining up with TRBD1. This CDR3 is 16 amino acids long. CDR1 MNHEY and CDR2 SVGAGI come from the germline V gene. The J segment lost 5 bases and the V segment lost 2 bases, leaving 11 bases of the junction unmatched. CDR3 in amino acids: CASSYPTGIGPETQYF. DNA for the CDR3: TGTGCCAGCAGTTACCCGACAGGGATAGGGCCTGAGACCCAGTACTTC.

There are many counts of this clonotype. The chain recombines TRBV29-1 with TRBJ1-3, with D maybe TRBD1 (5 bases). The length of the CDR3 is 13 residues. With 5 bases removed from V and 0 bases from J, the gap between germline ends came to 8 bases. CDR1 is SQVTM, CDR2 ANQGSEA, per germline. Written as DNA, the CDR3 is TGCAGCGTTCGAGGGGACTCTGGAAACACCATATATTTT. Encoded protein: CSVRGDSGNTIYF.

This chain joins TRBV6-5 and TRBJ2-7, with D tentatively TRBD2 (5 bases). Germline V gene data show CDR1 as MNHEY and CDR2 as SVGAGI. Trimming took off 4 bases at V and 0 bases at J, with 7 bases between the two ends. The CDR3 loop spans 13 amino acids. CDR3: CASSSRASYEQYF. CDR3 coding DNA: TGTGCCAGCAGTTCGCGGGCCTCCTACGAGCAGTACTTC.

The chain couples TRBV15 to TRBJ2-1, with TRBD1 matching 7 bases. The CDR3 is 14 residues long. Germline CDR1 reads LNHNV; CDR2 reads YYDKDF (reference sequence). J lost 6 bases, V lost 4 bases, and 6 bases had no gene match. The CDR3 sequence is CATSKQGWGNEQFF. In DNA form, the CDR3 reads TGTGCCACCAGCAAACAGGGGTGGGGCAATGAGCAGTTCTTC. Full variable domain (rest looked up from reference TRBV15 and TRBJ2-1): DAMVIQNPRYQVTQFGKPVTLSCSQTLNHNVMYWYQQKSSQAPKLLFHYYDKDFNNEADTPDNFQSRRPNTSFCFLDIRSPGLGDTAMYLCATSKQGWGNEQFFGPGTRLTVL.

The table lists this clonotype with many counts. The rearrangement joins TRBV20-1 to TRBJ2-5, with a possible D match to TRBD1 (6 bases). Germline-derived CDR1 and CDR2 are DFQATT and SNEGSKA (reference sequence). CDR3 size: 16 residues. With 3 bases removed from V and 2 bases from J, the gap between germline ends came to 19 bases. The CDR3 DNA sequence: TGCAGTGCTAGTCTTCCTTCACGGGACACACAAGAGACCCAGTACTTC. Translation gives CSASLPSRDTQETQYF.

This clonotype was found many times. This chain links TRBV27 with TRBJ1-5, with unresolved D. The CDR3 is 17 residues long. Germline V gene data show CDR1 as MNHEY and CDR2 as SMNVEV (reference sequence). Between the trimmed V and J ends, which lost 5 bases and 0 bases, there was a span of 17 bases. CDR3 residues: CASSPFIRQYSNQPQHF. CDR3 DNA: TGTGCCAGCAGTCCGTTTATCAGGCAGTATAGCAATCAGCCCCAGCATTTT.

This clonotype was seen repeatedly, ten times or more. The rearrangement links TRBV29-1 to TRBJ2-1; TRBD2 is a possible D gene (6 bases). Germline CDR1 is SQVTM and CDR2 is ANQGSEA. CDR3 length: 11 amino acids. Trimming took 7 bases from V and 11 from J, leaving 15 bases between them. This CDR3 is CSAATDYQQFF. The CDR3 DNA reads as TGCAGCGCTGCGACGGACTATCAGCAGTTCTTC.

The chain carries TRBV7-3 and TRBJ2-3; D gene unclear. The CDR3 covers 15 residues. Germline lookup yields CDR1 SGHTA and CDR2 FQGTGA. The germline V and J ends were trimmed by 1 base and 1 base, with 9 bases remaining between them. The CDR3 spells CASSLSLAGTDTQYF. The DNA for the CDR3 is TGTGCCAGCAGCTTAAGTCTGGCAGGCACAGATACGCAGTATTTT.

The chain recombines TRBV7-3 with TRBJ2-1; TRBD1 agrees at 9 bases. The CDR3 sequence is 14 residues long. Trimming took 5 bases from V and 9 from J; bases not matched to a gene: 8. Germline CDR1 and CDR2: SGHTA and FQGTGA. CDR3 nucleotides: TGTGCCAGCAGCCTCGACAGGGGGAAAGGTGAGCAGTTCTTC. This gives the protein CASSLDRGKGEQFF. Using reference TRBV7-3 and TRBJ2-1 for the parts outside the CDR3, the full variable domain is GAGVSQTPSNKVTEKGKYVELRCDPISGHTALYWYRQSLGQGPEFLIYFQGTGAADDSGLPNDRFFAVRPEGSVSTLKIQRTERGDSAVYLCASSLDRGKGEQFFGPGTRLTVL.

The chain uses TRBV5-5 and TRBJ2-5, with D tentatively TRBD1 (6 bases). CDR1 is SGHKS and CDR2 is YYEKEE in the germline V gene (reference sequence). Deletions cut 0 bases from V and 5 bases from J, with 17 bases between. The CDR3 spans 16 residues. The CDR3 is CASSLEEKRQGETQYF. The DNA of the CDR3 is TGTGCCAGCAGCTTGGAGGAAAAGCGTCAGGGGGAGACCCAGTACTTC.

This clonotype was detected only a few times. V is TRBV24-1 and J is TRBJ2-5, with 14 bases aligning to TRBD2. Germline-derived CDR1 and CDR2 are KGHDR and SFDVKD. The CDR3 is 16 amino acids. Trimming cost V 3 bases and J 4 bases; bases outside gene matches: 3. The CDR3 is CATSDTGTSGRETQYF. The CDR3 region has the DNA TGTGCCACCAGTGATACGGGGACTAGCGGGAGAGAGACCCAGTACTTC.

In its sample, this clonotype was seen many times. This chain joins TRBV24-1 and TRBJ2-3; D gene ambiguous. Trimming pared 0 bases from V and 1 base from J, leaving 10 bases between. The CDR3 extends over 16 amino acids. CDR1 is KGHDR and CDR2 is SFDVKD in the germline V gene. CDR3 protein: CATSDLVFGGTDTQYF. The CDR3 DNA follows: TGTGCCACCAGTGATTTGGTCTTTGGAGGCACAGATACGCAGTATTTT.